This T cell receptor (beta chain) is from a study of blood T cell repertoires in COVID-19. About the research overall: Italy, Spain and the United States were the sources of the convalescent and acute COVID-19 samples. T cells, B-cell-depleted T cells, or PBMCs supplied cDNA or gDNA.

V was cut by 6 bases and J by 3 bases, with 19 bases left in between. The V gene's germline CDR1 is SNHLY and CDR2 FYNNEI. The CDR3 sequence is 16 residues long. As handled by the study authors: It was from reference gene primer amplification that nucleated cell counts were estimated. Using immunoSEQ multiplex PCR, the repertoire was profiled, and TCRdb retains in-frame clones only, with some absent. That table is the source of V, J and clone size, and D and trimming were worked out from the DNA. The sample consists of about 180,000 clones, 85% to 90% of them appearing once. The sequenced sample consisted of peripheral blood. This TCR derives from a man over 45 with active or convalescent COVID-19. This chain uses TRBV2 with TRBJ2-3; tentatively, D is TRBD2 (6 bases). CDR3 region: CASRGGAGIGTDTQYF. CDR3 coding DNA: TGTGCCAGCAGGGGCGGTGCGGGAATAGGAACAGATACGCAGTATTTT.